This TCR beta chain was found in a study of regulatory T cells in long-lasting Graves disease. Study information: Patients with persistent Graves' disease had over 5 years of antithyroid drugs and persistent TSH receptor antibodies.

Time point defined: persistent/refractory GD, antithyroid drugs over 5 years with positive TRAb. PBMC-derived RNA was used for the TCR library. Patients came through an endocrinology department, and that department was in Xi'an, China. Germline CDR1 reads SGHRS; CDR2 reads YFSETQ. The CDR3 spans 13 residues. V lost 4 bases to trimming and J lost 6 bases, with 13 bases between them. Through Arm-PCR of CDR3 regions and iRepertoire HTBI primers, TCR beta libraries were built. TCRdb redid the calling of the multiplex PCR reads with MiXCR, one entry per CDR3 protein. The sample records roughly 450,000 distinct CDR3 sequences, 20% to 30% being singletons. Findings and limits, study-wide: TRBV28, TRBJ1-2 and TRBJ2-5 were segments that persistent disease favored. Persistent Graves' patients possessed reduced TCR diversity relative to recently diagnosed ones.

This clonotype was picked up a small number of times. Antigen specificity is unknown. This chain uses TRBV5-1 with TRBJ1-1; the D gene is possibly TRBD1 (5 bases). The receptor was derived from a female donor with Graves disease. Sample: peripheral blood mononuclear cells (PBMCs), taken when the disease was refractory, from a patient treated with antithyroid drugs. CDR3 sequence reads: CASSPVGGAEAFF. CDR3 in DNA: TGCGCCAGCAGCCCGGTCGGGGGGGCTGAAGCTTTCTTT.